Below are 13 T cell receptor beta chains sequenced from a single sample in a study of CXCR3-negative and CXCR3-positive naive CD8 T cells. TRB cDNA was prepared as libraries by UMI-labeled 5' RACE. Each CDR3 protein gets one entry in TCRdb, which reprocessed the 5' RACE reads and gives no DNA. In total, the table holds about 130,000 distinct CDR3 sequences. What was sequenced was naive CXCR3- CD8+ T cells from blood. As to subset: CD45RO-CCR7+CD27+CD95- naive CD8+ T cells lacking CXCR3 (TNR3-). The receptor source for this set is a human donor in good health. Some clones in this sample may be carry-over from other donors' samples.

The chain links TRBV6-1 to TRBJ2-2; with no DNA, the TCRdb D assignment of TRBD1 cannot be verified. The CDR3 spans 16 residues. The germline V gene encodes CDR1 MNHNS and CDR2 SASEGT. The CDR3 loop reads CASSDLRGSNTGELFF.

The chain recombines TRBV6-6 with TRBJ2-3. Germline V gene sequence: CDR1 MNHNY, CDR2 SVGAGI (reference sequence). This CDR3 has 15 residues. This CDR3 is CASSYVAASTDTQYF.

V and J are TRBV20-1 and TRBJ1-3. CDR3 length: 14 amino acids. Germline lookup yields CDR1 DFQATT and CDR2 SNEGSKA (reference sequence). CDR3 residues: CSAPEVISGNTIYF.

The chain carries TRBV20-1 and TRBJ1-4. Germline CDR1 is DFQATT and CDR2 is SNEGSKA (reference sequence). The CDR3 consists of 16 residues. The CDR3: CSARDRYRRTNEKLFF.

This chain connects TRBV25-1 to TRBJ1-2; without DNA, the TCRdb call of TRBD1 cannot be checked. The CDR3 length is 14 residues. Per germline, CDR1 MGHDK and CDR2 SYGVNS. The CDR3: CASSGTGGHYGYTF.

The CDR3 region is CASSLTDEELFF. This sequence joins TRBV28 and TRBJ2-2; as DNA is missing, the TRBD1 call by TCRdb cannot be tested. Germline CDR1 MDHEN, CDR2 SYDVKM. The CDR3 length is 12 residues. The variable domain in full, with the rest retrieved from reference TRBV28 and TRBJ2-2, is DVKVTQSSRYLVKRTGEKVFLECVQDMDHENMFWYRQDPGLGLRLIYFSYDVKMKEKGDIPEGYSVSREKKERFSLILESASTNQTSMYLCASSLTDEELFFGEGSRLTVL.

The chain's CDR3 is CASSYLGSSYNSPLHF. V gene TRBV6-5 combines with J gene TRBJ1-6. Germline values: CDR1 MNHEY, CDR2 SVGAGI. The CDR3 totals 16 residues.

The chain couples TRBV5-1 to TRBJ2-7; lacking DNA, the TRBD1 call made by TCRdb goes unchecked. Germline V gene sequence: CDR1 SGHRS, CDR2 YFSETQ. CDR3 size: 16 residues. The CDR3 reads CASSLERSVPVYEQYF.

This chain uses TRBV2 with TRBJ2-5; TCRdb indicates TRBD1, and absent DNA this call remains unverified. The CDR3 totals 15 residues. CDR1 is SNHLY, CDR2 FYNNEI, per germline. CDR3 protein: CASSENRGLRETQYF.

V is TRBV11-2 and J is TRBJ1-1; TCRdb gives TRBD1 as the D gene, but with no DNA this cannot be confirmed. In germline, CDR1 is SGHAT, CDR2 FQNNGV. CDR3 size: 15 residues. CDR3 sequence: CASKGAQEMNTEAFF.

The genes are TRBV6-5 and TRBJ2-7. Germline V lookup: CDR1 MNHEY, CDR2 SVGAGI. This CDR3 is 13 amino acids long. The CDR3 here is CATTDRSSYEQYF.

The gene calls are TRBV23-1 and TRBJ2-1; TCRdb proposes TRBD2, but this gene call is untestable without DNA. TRBV23-1 is placed among ORFs of uncertain function. The CDR3 is 17 amino acids. Here the CDR3 reads CASSQESGRAEDNEQFF.

The chain recombines TRBV29-1 with TRBJ2-1; TCRdb calls TRBD1, which cannot be checked without DNA. CDR1 is SQVTM, CDR2 ANQGSEA, per germline. CDR3 length equals 14 residues. CDR3 protein: CSAPTGGYYDEQFF.